A selection of T cell receptor beta chains follows, all from one sample in a study of T cells in Graves' hyperthyroidism and ophthalmopathy. Via MiXCR, TCRdb re-called the multiplex PCR reads, giving one row per CDR3 protein. The sample includes about 560,000 distinct CDR3 sequences, 15% to 19% of them seen just once. Sample: blood. All receptors come from a woman in her twenties or thirties with Graves' hyperthyroidism. CDR3s include the opening cysteine and the closing phenylalanine or tryptophan. Each record gives: J gene, clone size, D gene, V gene, CDR3 DNA, CDR3 protein. A D gene is named only where the DNA matches it firmly. Expanded clones are given a class, and other clones once, few, many or no size at all.

TRBJ1-5 | few | . | TRBV19 | TGTGCCAGTAGTATGCCCAGGTATAGCAATCAGCCCCAGCATTTT | CASSMPRYSNQPQHF
TRBJ2-2 | . | . | TRBV6-1 | TGTGCCAGCAGTTCGAGCTCCGGGGAGCTGTTTTTT | CASSSSSGELFF
TRBJ2-3 | many | TRBD2 | TRBV12-5 | TGTGCTAGTGGTCTACCCCCAGCGGGATGGGTTGGCACAGATACGCAGTATTTT | CASGLPPAGWVGTDTQYF
TRBJ1-2 | many | . | TRBV7-2 | TGTGCCAGCAGTTGGATGGGGGGAAGCACCTATGGCTACACCTTC | CASSWMGGSTYGYTF
TRBJ2-7 | many | . | TRBV18 | TGTGCCAGCTCACCACCGGTTAAGCTCTACGAGCAGTACTTC | CASSPPVKLYEQYF
TRBJ2-7 | many | TRBD2 | TRBV7-2 | TGTGCCAGCAGCTTGTGGACTAGCTACGAGCAGTACTTC | CASSLWTSYEQYF
TRBJ2-2 | many | . | TRBV30 | TGTGCCTGGGACGGGAACACCGGGGAGCTGTTTTTT | CAWDGNTGELFF
TRBJ2-7 | . | . | TRBV30 | TGTGCCTGGAGCGGGTGGGAGTTGTTCTCCCTCGAGCAGTACTTC | CAWSGWELFSLEQYF
TRBJ1-4 | . | TRBD1 | TRBV5-1 | TGCGCCAGCAGTTTATCCGGGACAGGTTATGAAAAACTGTTTTTT | CASSLSGTGYEKLFF
TRBJ1-3 | many | TRBD1 | TRBV6-1 | TGTGCCAGCAGACACTACGGGACAGGGATGGATGGAAACACCATATATTTT | CASRHYGTGMDGNTIYF
TRBJ2-3 | many | TRBD2 | TRBV13 | TGTGCCAGCAGCCTAGGACTAGCGGGAGGGCGGAGCACAGATACGCAGTATTTT | CASSLGLAGGRSTDTQYF
TRBJ2-5 | . | . | TRBV12-3/TRBV12-4 | TGTGCCAGCAGTTTATTCGAAGAGACCCGGTACTTC | CASSLFEETRYF
TRBJ2-4 | . | . | TRBV19 | TGTGCCAGTAGTATAGTGGGGGTTCCAACCAAAAACATTCAGTACTTC | CASSIVGVPTKNIQYF
TRBJ2-6 | . | TRBD1 | TRBV6-1 | TGTGCCAGCAGTGAAGCGAGAACAGGGGCTGGGGCCAACGTCCTGACTTTC | CASSEARTGAGANVLTF
TRBJ2-3 | many | . | TRBV5-5 | TGTGCCAGCAGTCCAGGGGTTCATGACACAGATACGCAGTATTTT | CASSPGVHDTDTQYF
TRBJ2-2 | . | TRBD1 | TRBV11-2 | TGTGCCAGCAGCTTAGCCTCGCAGGGGGCGACCGGGGAGCTGTTTTTT | CASSLASQGATGELFF
TRBJ2-2 | many | TRBD1 | TRBV30 | TGTGCCGGACAGGACAGGCAGAACACCGGGGAGCTGTTTTTT | CAGQDRQNTGELFF
TRBJ2-7 | few | TRBD2 | TRBV14 | TGTGCCAGCAGTCGATTAGCGGGACGAACCTACGAGCAGTACTTC | CASSRLAGRTYEQYF
TRBJ2-1 | many | . | TRBV4-1 | TGCGCCAGCAGCCAAGCGATACGATCGGGAAATGAGCAGTTCTTC | CASSQAIRSGNEQFF
TRBJ2-4 | . | . | TRBV20-1 | TGCAGTGCTGAGACACCGGGCGCTGGGTTCTCAAACATTCAGTACTTC | CSAETPGAGFSNIQYF
TRBJ1-2 | . | . | TRBV10-3 | TGTGCCATCAGTGAGAGGGGGACGGTAGCTAACTATGGCTACACCTTC | CAISERGTVANYGYTF
TRBJ1-1 | many | . | TRBV20-1 | TGCAGTGCTAGAGAGAACTCCAGGGATAGCGCTGAAGCTTTCTTT | CSARENSRDSAEAFF
TRBJ2-1 | many | . | TRBV16 | TGTGCCAGCAGCCATGCTCTTGATGAGCAGTTCTTC | CASSHALDEQFF
TRBJ2-1 | few | . | TRBV27 | TGTGCCAGCAGAATCGGCAACAATGAGCAGTTCTTC | CASRIGNNEQFF
TRBJ2-7 | few | TRBD2 | TRBV7-2 | TGTGCCAGCAGCTTATTGGGGAGGGCCGAGCAGTACTTC | CASSLLGRAEQYF
TRBJ1-5 | . | TRBD1 | TRBV19 | TGTGCCAGTAGTAAACCCCACCGCCCGGGACAGGGGGGCAATCAGCCCCAGCATTTT | CASSKPHRPGQGGNQPQHF
TRBJ2-2 | . | . | TRBV28 | TGTGCCAGCAGTTTTGGGGGATGGTTGGGTCCAAATCAAACGAACACCGGGGAGCTGTTTTTT | CASSFGGWLGPNQTNTGELFF
TRBJ2-2 | . | . | TRBV10-1 | TGCGCCAGCAGTGACGGCAGCACAAACACCGGGGAGCTGTTTTTT | CASSDGSTNTGELFF
TRBJ2-4 | few | TRBD1 | TRBV20-1 | TGCAGTGCTATTGACAGGGGGCGAAAGGGAAACATTCAGTACTTC | CSAIDRGRKGNIQYF
TRBJ1-1 | . | TRBD1 | TRBV5-6 | TGTGCCAGCAGCTTGAAAGGACAGGCGAACACTGAAGCTTTCTTT | CASSLKGQANTEAFF
TRBJ1-2 | many | . | TRBV12-3/TRBV12-4 | TGTGCCAGCAGTCTAACAGACTATGGCTACACCTTC | CASSLTDYGYTF
TRBJ2-7 | many | . | TRBV28 | TGTGCCAGCAGTTGGGCCCGGGACTCTCCCTACGAGCAGTACTTC | CASSWARDSPYEQYF
TRBJ1-2 | many | TRBD1 | TRBV9 | TGTGCCAGCAGCGTGGGTCAGGGGGCCGCTAACTATGGCTACACCTTC | CASSVGQGAANYGYTF
TRBJ1-1 | . | . | TRBV6-1 | TGTGCCAGCAGCTCCAGCGGAGCCGCTTTCTTT | CASSSSGAAFF
TRBJ1-1 | many | . | TRBV6-1 | TGTGCCAGCAGTCGACAGTTCTCTGAAGCTTTCTTT | CASSRQFSEAFF
TRBJ2-3 | many | . | TRBV4-1 | TGCGCCAGCAGCCAACCAGAGCGCGGTACGCAGTATTTT | CASSQPERGTQYF
TRBJ1-1 | . | . | TRBV29-1 | TGCAGCGCTGCAGGGACCTGGGCTGAAGCTTTCTTT | CSAAGTWAEAFF
TRBJ2-7 | . | TRBD1 | TRBV27 | TGTGCCAGCAGTTTATCTCACAGGGGGCAGCACGAGCAGTACTTC | CASSLSHRGQHEQYF
TRBJ2-5 | many | . | TRBV20-1 | TGCAGTGCTACCAGGGGAGAGACCCAGTACTTC | CSATRGETQYF
TRBJ2-1 | few | TRBD2 | TRBV3-1 | TGTGCCAGCAGCCTACTCGGAGGGACTAGCGGGAGAACTAATGAGCAGTTCTTC | CASSLLGGTSGRTNEQFF
TRBJ2-1 | . | . | TRBV11-1 | TGTGCCAGCAGCTTCGTGGTTGGCCGCGAAGTACGGTTCTTC | CASSFVVGREVRFF
TRBJ2-3 | many | . | TRBV5-1 | TGCGCCAGCAGCTTGGACGAAGCAGATACGCAGTATTTT | CASSLDEADTQYF
TRBJ2-7 | many | . | TRBV11-1 | TGTGCCAGCAGCGCCGGGACAAGGGGTTACGAGCAGTACTTC | CASSAGTRGYEQYF
TRBJ2-7 | few | . | TRBV5-8 | TGTGCCAGCAGCTTGCGTCTCAGCGCTACGAACTACGAGCAGTACTTC | CASSLRLSATNYEQYF
TRBJ2-2 | . | TRBD2 | TRBV7-3 | TGTGCCAGCAGCCGGGGGGAGGGGACGGGGAACACCGGGGAGCTGTTTTTT | CASSRGEGTGNTGELFF
TRBJ2-7 | . | . | TRBV30 | TGTGCCTGGAGTTGGAACAGGTCCTACGAGCAGTACTTC | CAWSWNRSYEQYF
TRBJ1-4 | many | . | TRBV18 | TGTGCCAGCTCACGGAGTAGAGAGGAAAAACTGTTTTTT | CASSRSREEKLFF
TRBJ2-1 | . | . | TRBV7-9 | TGTGCCAGCAGCCCTAGAGACCCCGCCAATGAGCAGTTCTTC | CASSPRDPANEQFF
TRBJ2-5 | . | . | TRBV6-1 | TGTGCCAGCGGCAGTAGGGCGGCCCAGTACTTC | CASGSRAAQYF
TRBJ2-7 | many | . | TRBV30 | TGTGCCTGGAGTTATTCTGGGACACTCGTCTACGAGCAGTACTTC | CAWSYSGTLVYEQYF
TRBJ2-3 | few | TRBD1 | TRBV24-1 | TGTGCCACCAGTGACGCGGGACAGGGGGCAGGGGATACGCAGTATTTT | CATSDAGQGAGDTQYF
TRBJ2-7 | many | TRBD2 | TRBV27 | TGTGCCAGCAGTCAAGGACTAGCGGGAGTTGGTGGCTACGAGCAGTACTTC | CASSQGLAGVGGYEQYF
TRBJ2-5 | many | . | TRBV20-1 | TGCAGTGCCATACCGGGACCAGAAAGAGAGACCCAGTACTTC | CSAIPGPERETQYF
TRBJ2-1 | many | TRBD2 | TRBV11-2 | TGTGCCAGCAGCCCACAGACTAGCGGGGACTACAATGAGCAGTTCTTC | CASSPQTSGDYNEQFF